This entry features one TCR beta chain sequence. Time point given: postoperative day 105 after intestinal transplantation (dayNNNN = postoperative day). Some clones are missing from TCRdb's copy, which holds only in-frame ones; the method was immunoSEQ multiplex PCR. The sample holds 11,000 or so clones, approximately 93% seen once. CDR3 size: 14 residues. The V gene lost 5 bases and the J gene lost 8 bases, with 14 bases spanning the gap. The germline V gene encodes CDR1 SGDLS and CDR2 YYNGEE. The data originate from a study of graft-versus-host responses after intestinal transplantation. Study-level background: Recipients had transplants, and these were multivisceral, liver-intestinal, or isolated intestinal. All recipients were given anti-thymocyte globulin induction, and tacrolimus and steroids were then administered for around three years.

The rearrangement joins TRBV9 to TRBJ1-6; no clear D. The sequence derives from a human patient who received an intestinal transplant, so some T cells may come from the graft donor. The sequenced sample was PBMCs, obtained 105 days after intestinal transplantation. The chain's CDR3 is CASRTEVGDSPLHF. Written as DNA, the CDR3 is TGTGCCAGCAGGACCGAGGTAGGCGATTCACCCCTCCACTTT.